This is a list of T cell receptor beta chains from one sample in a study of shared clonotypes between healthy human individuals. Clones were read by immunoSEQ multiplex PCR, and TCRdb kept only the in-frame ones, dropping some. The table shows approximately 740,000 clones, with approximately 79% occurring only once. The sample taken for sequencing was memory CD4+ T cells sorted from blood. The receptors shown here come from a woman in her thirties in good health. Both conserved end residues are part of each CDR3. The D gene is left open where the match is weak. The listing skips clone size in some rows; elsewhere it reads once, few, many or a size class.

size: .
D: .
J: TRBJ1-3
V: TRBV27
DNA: TGTGCCAGCAGTTATGCAGCTGGAAACACCATATATTTT
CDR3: CASSYAAGNTIYF

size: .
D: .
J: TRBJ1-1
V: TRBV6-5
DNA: TGTGCCAGCAGAAAAACAGGGAACACTGAAGCTTTCTTT
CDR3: CASRKTGNTEAFF

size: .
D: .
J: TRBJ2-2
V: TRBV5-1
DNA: TGCGCCAGCAGCTTAGAGGGGCGGCCGAACACCGGGGAGCTGTTTTTT
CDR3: CASSLEGRPNTGELFF

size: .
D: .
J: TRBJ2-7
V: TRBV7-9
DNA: TGTGCCAGCAGCTCCCGACTGGGTACGGACGAGCAGTACTTC
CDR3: CASSSRLGTDEQYF

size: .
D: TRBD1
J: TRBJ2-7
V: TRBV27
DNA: TGTGCCAGCAGGCAGGGGGCCGCCTACGAGCAGTACTTC
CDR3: CASRQGAAYEQYF

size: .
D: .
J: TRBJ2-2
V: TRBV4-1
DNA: TGCGCCAGCAGCAGTCGGGACCCGGTACTCGGCACCGGGGAGCTGTTTTTT
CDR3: CASSSRDPVLGTGELFF

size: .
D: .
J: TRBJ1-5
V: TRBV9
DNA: TGTGCCAGCAGCGTAGGGGACGGCGAAGGCCAGCCCCAGCATTTT
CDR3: CASSVGDGEGQPQHF

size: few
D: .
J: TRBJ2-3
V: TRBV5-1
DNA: TGCGCCAGCAGCTTGGGACAGGTGAAATTCGATACGCAGTATTTT
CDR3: CASSLGQVKFDTQYF

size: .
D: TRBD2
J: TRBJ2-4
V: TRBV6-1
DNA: TGTGCCAGCAGTGAGCGGGAGGGGAACATTCAGTACTTC
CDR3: CASSEREGNIQYF

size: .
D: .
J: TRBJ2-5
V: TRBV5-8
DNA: TGTGCCAGCAGCTTGGTATTGGGGAGCGGAGAGACCCAGTACTTC
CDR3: CASSLVLGSGETQYF